This T cell receptor beta chain is from a study of cytomegalovirus exposure and HLA in healthy donors. This clone showed up just once. PCR amplification relied on 60 Vbeta primers (plus 13 Jbeta primers). Sequencing was performed with immunoSEQ multiplex PCR; in TCRdb, only in-frame clones are kept and a portion is missing. This table holds fewer than 200,000 clones, about 79% found once. The TCR was taken from a female donor in good health and CMV-seronegative. The sequenced material came from PBMCs.

The CDR3, as DNA: TGCGCCAGCAGCTTGGCCCCGGGCACAGATACGCAGTATTTT. This encodes CASSLAPGTDTQYF. The J gene is TRBJ2-3, the V gene TRBV5-1; D uncertain. The length of the CDR3 is 14 residues. The V end was cut by 0 bases, the J end by 1 base, with 6 bases between. CDR1 SGHRS and CDR2 YFSETQ come from the germline V gene.